This is a list of T cell receptor beta chains from one sample in a study of shared clonotypes between healthy human individuals. The protocol was immunoSEQ multiplex PCR, while the TCRdb copy is restricted to in-frame clones and leaves out a portion. The table lists 1.4 million or so clones, 98% of them singletons. The sequenced sample consisted of naive CD4+ T cells sorted from blood. These receptors all stem from a man aged 25 to 40 in good health. The CDR3 runs from the conserved cysteine through the conserved F or W. Fields, in order: D gene, V gene, J gene, clone size, CDR3 DNA, CDR3 protein. A D gene is named only where the DNA matches it firmly. Clone size, where shown, is once, few, many, or a class for clones that have expanded.

NA	TRBV19	TRBJ1-5	NA	TGTGCCAGTAGTCAATCAATTAACCAGCCCCAGCATTTT	CASSQSINQPQHF
NA	TRBV15	TRBJ1-4	NA	TGTGCCACCAGCAGAGCTCACAGTGCAACTAATGAAAAACTGTTTTTT	CATSRAHSATNEKLFF
TRBD2	TRBV5-1	TRBJ2-2	NA	TGCGCCAGCAGCCCATGGACTAGCGGGCCGAACACCGGGGAGCTGTTTTTT	CASSPWTSGPNTGELFF
NA	TRBV18	TRBJ2-7	NA	TGTGCCAGCTCACCAGAGGGCGCGCCGCGGTCCTACGAGCAGTACTTC	CASSPEGAPRSYEQYF
NA	TRBV6-5	TRBJ2-1	NA	TGTGCCAGTAAGGGGATTCCCAATGAGCAGTTCTTC	CASKGIPNEQFF
NA	TRBV9	TRBJ2-1	once	TGTGCCAGCAGCGTAAGATCGGGAGCCTACAATGAGCAGTTCTTC	CASSVRSGAYNEQFF
NA	TRBV18	TRBJ2-3	once	TGTGCCAGCTCACCTTTCGCGGGAAGCACAGATACGCAGTATTTT	CASSPFAGSTDTQYF
NA	TRBV14	TRBJ2-1	NA	TGTGCCAGCAGCCTTTCAAGTAGCTACAATGAGCAGTTCTTC	CASSLSSSYNEQFF
NA	TRBV28	TRBJ2-7	NA	TGTGCCAGCAGAACCCCGGGACAAGGGAGCTACGAGCAGTACTTC	CASRTPGQGSYEQYF
NA	TRBV7-9	TRBJ1-2	NA	TGTGCCAGCAGCTCCCTCCGAGGGCAGGAATCCTATGGCTACACCTTC	CASSSLRGQESYGYTF
NA	TRBV10-1	TRBJ1-1	NA	TGCGCCAGCAGACAGGGTCCGAACACTGAAGCTTTCTTT	CASRQGPNTEAFF
NA	TRBV28	TRBJ1-2	NA	TGTGCCAGCAGTTTAAGGAATGGCTACACCTTC	CASSLRNGYTF
TRBD1	TRBV10-1	TRBJ2-1	NA	TGCGCCAGCAGTGAGGGGTTGGGACAGGGTATCGACAATGAGCAGTTCTTC	CASSEGLGQGIDNEQFF
NA	TRBV28	TRBJ1-5	NA	TGTGCCAGCATTAAGGGAGGGTTTCGCAATCAGCCCCAGCATTTT	CASIKGGFRNQPQHF
TRBD2	TRBV11-3	TRBJ2-3	NA	TGTGCCAGCAGCACTCGGACTAGCGGGAGTGTAGATACGCAGTATTTT	CASSTRTSGSVDTQYF
TRBD1	TRBV2	TRBJ2-6	NA	TGTGCCAGCAGTGAATCTGATTTCCCCCGGACAGGGGCCATCTCTGGGGCCAACGTCCTGACTTTC	CASSESDFPRTGAISGANVLTF
TRBD1	TRBV6-1	TRBJ2-5	once	TGTGCCAGCAGTGGCGAGGGAAGGGGGCGAGAGACCCAGTACTTC	CASSGEGRGRETQYF
NA	TRBV29-1	TRBJ1-4	NA	TGCAGCGTTGAAGTCCCAGTACTAGAAAAACTGTTTTTT	CSVEVPVLEKLFF
TRBD2	TRBV7-3	TRBJ2-1	NA	TGTGCCAGCAGCTCCCTAGCGGGAGGGCGGAATGAGCAGTTCTTC	CASSSLAGGRNEQFF
NA	TRBV11-2	TRBJ1-5	NA	TGTGCCAGCAGCTTCGGGACCAATAGCAATCAGCCCCAGCATTTT	CASSFGTNSNQPQHF